This T cell receptor (beta chain) was recorded in a study of OX40 agonist ivuxolimab in advanced cancers. Study overall: From about 23 to 85 years was the age range, with a mean of approximately 58 years, and 65% to 90% were male.

TCRdb's table, derived via immunoSEQ multiplex PCR, lists solely in-frame clones and lacks some. Of about 83,000 clones in the sample, 80% to 90% were seen once. Systemic immunosuppression or a history of autoimmune disease excluded patients. The study's findings and limits: Researchers did not determine the expanded peripheral T cells' antigen specificity. The study observed clonal expansion of CD4+ and CD8+ blood T cells by week 6 at 0.1 to 3.0 mg/kg.

The germline V and J ends were trimmed by 0 bases and 2 bases, with 8 bases remaining between them. The CDR3 covers 14 residues. Germline V gene lookup returns CDR1 SGDLS and CDR2 YYNGEE. As to this clone: Antigen: not known.

The V and J genes are TRBV9 and TRBJ2-5; D unresolved. The clonotype originates from an adult with an advanced solid tumor such as melanoma, head and neck, liver or kidney cancer. The material sequenced was CD4+ or CD8+ T cells sorted from blood, taken in a trial of the OX40 agonist ivuxolimab. The CDR3 sequence is CASSVGFEQETQYF. DNA for the CDR3: TGTGCCAGCAGCGTAGGGTTCGAACAAGAGACCCAGTACTTC.